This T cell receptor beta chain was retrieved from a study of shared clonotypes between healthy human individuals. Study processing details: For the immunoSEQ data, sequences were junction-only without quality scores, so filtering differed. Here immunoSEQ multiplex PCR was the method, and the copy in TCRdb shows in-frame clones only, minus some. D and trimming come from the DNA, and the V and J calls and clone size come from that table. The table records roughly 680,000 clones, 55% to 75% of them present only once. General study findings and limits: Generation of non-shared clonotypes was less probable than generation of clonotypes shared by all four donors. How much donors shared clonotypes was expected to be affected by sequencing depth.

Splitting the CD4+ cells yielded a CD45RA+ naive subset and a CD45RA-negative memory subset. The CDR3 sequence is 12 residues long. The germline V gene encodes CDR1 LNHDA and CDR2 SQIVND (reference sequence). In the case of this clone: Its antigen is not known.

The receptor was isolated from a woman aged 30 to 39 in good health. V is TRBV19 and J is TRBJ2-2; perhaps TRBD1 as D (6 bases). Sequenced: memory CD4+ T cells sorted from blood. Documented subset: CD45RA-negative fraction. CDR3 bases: TGTGCAACAGGGAAAAAGGCCGGGGAGCTGTTTTTT. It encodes CATGKKAGELFF. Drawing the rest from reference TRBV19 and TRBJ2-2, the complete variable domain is DGGITQSPKYLFRKEGQNVTLSCEQNLNHDAMYWYRQDPGQGLRLIYYSQIVNDFQKGDIAEGYSVSREKKESFPLTVTSAQKNPTAFYLCATGKKAGELFFGEGSRLTVL.